The 29 T cell receptor beta chains presented below share a single source sample, sequenced in a study of T cells in localized non-small cell lung cancer. The repertoire was sequenced with immunoSEQ multiplex PCR; TCRdb's copy has only in-frame clones and lacks some. The data hold some 50,000 clones, with around nine tenths observed a single time. This material consisted of PBMCs, taken before any cancer treatment. Receptors originate from a female donor with stage II lung adenocarcinoma.

The V call is TRBV9, the J call TRBJ1-2; no clear D. This CDR3 is built from 12 residues. In germline, CDR1 is SGDLS, CDR2 YYNGEE. V was pared by 0 bases and J by 8 bases, with 8 bases between. CDR3 DNA sequence: TGTGCCAGCAGCGTAGGGGCTGGGGGCTACACCTTC. Encoded protein: CASSVGAGGYTF.

The chain employs TRBV9 and TRBJ2-2, with D unclear. Deletions cut 0 bases from V and 5 bases from J, with 14 bases between. This CDR3 comprises 16 residues. Germline loops: CDR1 SGDLS, CDR2 YYNGEE. The CDR3 coding sequence is TGTGCCAGCAGCGTAGGCCTAGATCCGGCTACCGGGGAGCTGTTTTTT. Translating gives CASSVGLDPATGELFF.

The chain uses TRBV5-6 and TRBJ1-4; D call uncertain. Germline V gene lookup returns CDR1 SGHDT and CDR2 YYEEEE. Trimming took 2 bases from V and 8 from J, leaving 13 bases between them. This CDR3 spans 14 amino acids. Written as DNA, the CDR3 is TGTGCCAGCAGCTTCCCCGGGAGAGCCGAAAAACTGTTTTTT. Residues: CASSFPGRAEKLFF.

The chain couples TRBV7-3 to TRBJ1-1; D remains ambiguous. The CDR3 has 13 amino acids. V was clipped by 4 bases and J by 5 bases, with 11 bases between them. Germline V CDR1 and CDR2: SGHTA, FQGTGA. This chain's CDR3 is CASSSLFGTEAFF. The CDR3 DNA sequence: TGTGCCAGCAGCTCCCTTTTTGGGACTGAAGCTTTCTTT.

This rearrangement joins TRBV2 to TRBJ1-5; weak D call: TRBD1 (5 bases). Germline CDR1 and CDR2: SNHLY and FYNNEI. V dropped 6 bases and J dropped 4 bases, with 13 bases sitting between them. There are 14 residues in the CDR3. In nucleotides, the CDR3 is TGTGCCAGCAGCGGGACGGGTAGGAATCAGCCCCAGCATTTT. It translates to CASSGTGRNQPQHF.

The chain combines TRBV2 with TRBJ2-7; 10 bases line up with TRBD1. The CDR3 contains 12 residues. CDR1 SNHLY and CDR2 FYNNEI come from the germline V gene. V lost 6 bases and J lost 6; bases outside the gene matches: 2. CDR3 DNA sequence: TGTGCCAGCAGGGGGGACAGGGGCGAGCAGTACTTC. Residues: CASRGDRGEQYF.

The V call is TRBV19, the J call TRBJ1-5; the D is unclear. The V gene's germline CDR1 is LNHDA and CDR2 SQIVND (reference sequence). The germline V and J ends were trimmed by 1 base and 6 bases, with 7 bases remaining between them. The CDR3 totals 13 residues. CDR3 DNA: TGTGCCAGTAGTATAGCCACAGTTCAGCCCCAGCATTTT. Translated, it gives CASSIATVQPQHF.

V gene TRBV5-1 combines with J gene TRBJ1-2, with D perhaps matching TRBD1 (6 bases). Deletions cut 5 bases from V and 4 bases from J, with 18 bases between. Looked up from germline, CDR1 is SGHRS and CDR2 is YFSETQ. The CDR3 consists of 15 residues. The DNA of the CDR3 is TGCGCCAGCAGATCGTTCCTCGGGACATCCTATGGCTACACCTTC. As protein: CASRSFLGTSYGYTF. Based on the CDR3 plus reference TRBV5-1 and TRBJ1-2, the full variable domain is KAGVTQTPRYLIKTRGQQVTLSCSPISGHRSVSWYQQTPGQGLQFLFEYFSETQRNKGNFPGRFSGRQFSNSRSEMNVSTLELGDSALYLCASRSFLGTSYGYTFGSGTRLTVV.

The gene calls are TRBV29-1 and TRBJ1-2; the match to TRBD1 covers 7 bases. CDR3 length equals 15 residues. Germline CDR1 SQVTM, CDR2 ANQGSEA. J gave up 3 bases and V 7 bases, and 14 bases lay outside the gene matches. CDR3 nucleotide sequence: TGCAGCGCCTGGGTCAGGGGGGCGCTGGACTATGGCTACACCTTC. As protein: CSAWVRGALDYGYTF.

This clone was counted a single time. V and J are TRBV5-1 and TRBJ2-3; TRBD2 matches at 11 bases. V shed 9 bases, J shed 7 bases, and the junction held 7 bases outside the gene matches. Germline CDR1 reads SGHRS; CDR2 reads YFSETQ. The CDR3 sequence is 13 residues long. The CDR3 sequence is CATPGLAAYTQYF. In nucleotides, the CDR3 is TGCGCCACGCCGGGACTAGCGGCCTATACGCAGTATTTT.

The chain links TRBV19 to TRBJ2-7, with TRBD1 matching 7 bases. The CDR3 loop spans 15 amino acids. V lost 7 bases, J lost 1 base, and 10 bases stayed unmatched. Germline V gene lookup returns CDR1 LNHDA and CDR2 SQIVND (reference sequence). The CDR3 DNA reads as TGTGCCAGTAATTTCAGGGACAGACCTTCCTACGAGCAGTACTTC. The encoded protein is CASNFRDRPSYEQYF.

As DNA, the CDR3 is TGTGCCAGTAGGTTCTCCGGGACAGGGATCGGGTACGAGCAGTACTTC. Protein product: CASRFSGTGIGYEQYF. The genes are TRBV19 and TRBJ2-7, with TRBD1 matching over 9 bases. Trimming cost V 6 bases and J 4 bases; bases outside gene matches: 13. Germline V gene lookup returns CDR1 LNHDA and CDR2 SQIVND (reference sequence). The CDR3 is made up of 16 amino acids.

For the CDR3, the DNA is TGTGCCGCCACCCCGCAGCTGGGCCTCAATGAGCAGTTCTTC. Translating gives CAATPQLGLNEQFF. This chain joins TRBV10-3 and TRBJ2-1; D is undetermined. CDR1 and CDR2 (germline): ENHRY, SYGVKD. V gave up 11 bases and J gave up 6 bases, with 20 bases separating them. This CDR3 spans 14 amino acids.

This clone has just one count. This chain connects TRBV14 to TRBJ1-1; D is undetermined. Germline CDR1 reads SGHDN; CDR2 reads FVKESK. V was cut by 6 bases and J by 1 base, with 9 bases left in between. CDR3 length: 13 residues. CDR3 in amino acids: CASRGGGNTEAFF. CDR3 nucleotide sequence: TGTGCCAGCAGAGGCGGCGGGAACACTGAAGCTTTCTTT.

The chain uses TRBV7-8 and TRBJ2-7, with 12 nucleotides matching TRBD2. The CDR3 loop spans 16 amino acids. Unmatched junction bases numbered 11, after V lost 6 bases and J lost 5 bases. CDR1 is SGHVS and CDR2 is FQNEAQ in the germline V gene. The CDR3 here is CASRTSGGGGMDEQYF. CDR3 sequence (DNA): TGTGCCAGCAGGACTAGCGGGGGCGGGGGGATGGACGAGCAGTACTTC.

The V call is TRBV9, the J call TRBJ1-2; D remains ambiguous. Trimming shortened V by 0 bases and J by 1 base, and 10 bases separated the two germline ends. From germline, CDR1 is SGDLS and CDR2 YYNGEE. This CDR3 has 15 amino acids. CDR3 residues: CASSVAHQHNYGYTF. The CDR3 nucleotides read TGTGCCAGCAGCGTAGCTCACCAACATAACTATGGCTACACCTTC.

The chain has TRBV7-9 and TRBJ2-1; tentative D call: TRBD2 (5 bases). Trimming took 5 bases from V and 7 from J, leaving 15 bases between them. Germline CDR1 reads SEHNR; CDR2 reads FQNEAQ (reference sequence). CDR3 length: 14 residues. The CDR3 here is CASSPRTVRNEQFF. CDR3 DNA sequence: TGTGCCAGCAGCCCACGGACTGTTCGAAATGAGCAGTTCTTC.

This clone was seen once. V and J are TRBV11-1 and TRBJ1-2, with a tentative D call TRBD1 (5 bases). The CDR3 has 15 amino acids. Germline CDR1 reads SGHAT; CDR2 reads FQDESV (reference sequence). V was shortened by 2 bases and J by 2 bases, with 12 bases between the two germline ends. The CDR3 region is CASSLLRGANYGYTF. In DNA form, the CDR3 reads TGTGCCAGCAGCTTATTGAGGGGAGCGAACTATGGCTACACCTTC.

This clone showed up just a few times. The chain joins TRBV18 to TRBJ2-7, with D unclear. Trimming left V 3 bases short and J 3 bases short, with 3 bases between. CDR1 and CDR2 (germline): KGHSH, LQKENI. The CDR3 is made up of 11 amino acids. CDR3 DNA: TGTGCCAGCTCACCGAACTACGAGCAGTACTTC. Translating it yields CASSPNYEQYF.

V and J are TRBV4-1 and TRBJ1-5; D uncertain. The CDR3 contains 13 residues. Trimming stripped 1 base from V and 5 bases from J, with 6 bases between. CDR1 is MGHRA, CDR2 YSYEKL, per germline. CDR3 sequence reads: CASSQGRYQPQHF. The CDR3 DNA reads as TGCGCCAGCAGCCAAGGACGATATCAGCCCCAGCATTTT.

A note on this clone: Other DNA sequences in this sample translate to the same CDR3. The V call is TRBV9, the J call TRBJ1-1; possible D gene TRBD1, 6 bases. V was clipped by 4 bases and J by 1 base, with 11 bases between them. This CDR3 is 14 amino acids long. The germline gives CDR1 SGDLS, CDR2 YYNGEE. In DNA form, the CDR3 reads TGTGCCAGCAGCCCCCAACAGGGGAACACTGAAGCTTTCTTT. Translating gives CASSPQQGNTEAFF.

This clone has only a few counts. The V and J genes are TRBV7-3 and TRBJ2-1; 12 bases align to TRBD2. The CDR3 has 15 residues. Per the germline V gene, CDR1 is SGHTA and CDR2 is FQGTGA. V was pared by 5 bases and J by 11 bases, with 10 bases of the junction left unmatched. CDR3 region: CASSPLASGGEKQFF. CDR3 sequence (DNA): TGTGCCAGCAGCCCCCTCGCTAGCGGGGGGGAAAAGCAGTTCTTC.

The chain has TRBV19 and TRBJ2-7, with a tentative D call TRBD1 (6 bases). The germline V and J ends were trimmed by 3 bases and 4 bases, with 13 bases remaining between them. The CDR3 runs 14 residues. Germline-derived CDR1 and CDR2 are LNHDA and SQIVND (reference sequence). The CDR3 nucleotides read TGTGCCAGTAGTATTCGGGACAAGGGGTACGAGCAGTACTTC. The encoded protein is CASSIRDKGYEQYF.

Regarding this clone: Other nucleotide sequences in the sample specify the same CDR3. V is TRBV7-3 and J is TRBJ2-2, with 11 bases identical to TRBD2. V was clipped by 2 bases and J by 4 bases; unmatched bases: 3. From germline, CDR1 is SGHTA and CDR2 FQGTGA. CDR3 size: 16 residues. CDR3 bases: TGTGCCAGCAGCTTAGGGCTAGCGGGGGGCACCGGGGAGCTGTTTTTT. It translates to CASSLGLAGGTGELFF.

The CDR3 is CASGKETTDTQYF. CDR3 nucleotide sequence: TGTGCCAGCGGAAAAGAAACCACAGATACGCAGTATTTT. The chain links TRBV5-4 to TRBJ2-3; no firm D call. From germline, CDR1 is SGHNT and CDR2 YYREEE (reference sequence). The length of the CDR3 is 13 residues. The V end was cut by 7 bases, the J end by 2 bases, with 11 bases between.

The chain recombines TRBV2 with TRBJ2-2, with no clear D. The V and J ends lost 5 bases and 5 bases respectively, with 3 bases between them. The CDR3 runs 11 residues. The germline gives CDR1 SNHLY, CDR2 FYNNEI. The CDR3 coding sequence is TGTGCCAGCAGTTTGACCGGGGAGCTGTTTTTT. Residues: CASSLTGELFF.

CDR3 sequence: CASSLNGPLGAGELFF. CDR3 in DNA: TGTGCCAGCAGTTTAAATGGTCCCCTAGGAGCCGGGGAGCTGTTTTTT. The rearrangement uses TRBV27 and TRBJ2-2; unclear D gene. This CDR3 has 16 amino acids. Trimming removed 2 bases at V and 6 bases at J, with 16 bases between. CDR1 MNHEY and CDR2 SMNVEV come from the germline V gene (reference sequence).

The chain employs TRBV27 and TRBJ1-2, with a weak D call TRBD1 (5 bases). This CDR3 has 13 amino acids. The germline V gene encodes CDR1 MNHEY and CDR2 SMNVEV (reference sequence). Deletions cut 2 bases from V and 4 bases from J, with 8 bases between. CDR3 loop: CASSLKDTYGYTF. The CDR3 coding sequence is TGTGCCAGCAGTTTAAAGGACACCTATGGCTACACCTTC.

This chain uses TRBV18 with TRBJ1-3, with D unclear. CDR3 length: 15 amino acids. The germline V and J ends were trimmed by 1 base and 0 bases, with 7 bases remaining between them. Per the germline V gene, CDR1 is KGHSH and CDR2 is LQKENI. CDR3 sequence reads: CASSPRESSGNTIYF. The DNA of the CDR3 is TGTGCCAGCTCACCACGGGAAAGCTCTGGAAACACCATATATTTT.